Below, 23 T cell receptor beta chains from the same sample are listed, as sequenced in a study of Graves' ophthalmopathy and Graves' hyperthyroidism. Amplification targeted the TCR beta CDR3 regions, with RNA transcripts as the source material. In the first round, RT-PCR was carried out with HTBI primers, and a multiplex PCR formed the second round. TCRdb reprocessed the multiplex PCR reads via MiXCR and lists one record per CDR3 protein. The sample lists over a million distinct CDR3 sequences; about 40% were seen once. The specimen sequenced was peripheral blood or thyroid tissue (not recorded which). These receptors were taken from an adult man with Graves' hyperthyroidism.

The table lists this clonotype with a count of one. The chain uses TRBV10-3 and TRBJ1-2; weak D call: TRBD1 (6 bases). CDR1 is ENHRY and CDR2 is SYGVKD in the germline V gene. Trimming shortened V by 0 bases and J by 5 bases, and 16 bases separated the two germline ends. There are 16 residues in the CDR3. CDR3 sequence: CAISESTPGGGYGYTF. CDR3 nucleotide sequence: TGTGCCATCAGTGAGTCGACTCCCGGGGGCGGGTATGGCTACACCTTC.

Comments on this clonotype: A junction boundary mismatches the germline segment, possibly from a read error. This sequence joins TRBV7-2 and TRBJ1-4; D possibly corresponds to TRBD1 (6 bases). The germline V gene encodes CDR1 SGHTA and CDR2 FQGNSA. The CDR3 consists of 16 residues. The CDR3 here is CASSQDPQGLVEKLFF. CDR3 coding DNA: TGCGCCAGCAGCCAAGACCCCCAGGGGTTGGTTGAAAAACTGTTTTTT.

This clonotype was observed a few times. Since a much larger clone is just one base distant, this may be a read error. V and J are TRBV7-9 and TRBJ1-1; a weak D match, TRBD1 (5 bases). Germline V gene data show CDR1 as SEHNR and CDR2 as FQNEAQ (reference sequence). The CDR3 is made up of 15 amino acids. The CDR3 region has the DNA TGTGCCGGCAGCTCCGGCGACAGCCCCCACACTGAAGCTTTCTTT. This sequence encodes CAGSSGDSPHTEAFF. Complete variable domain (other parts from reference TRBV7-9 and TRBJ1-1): DTGVSQNPRHKITKRGQNVTFRCDPISEHNRLYWYRQTLGQGPEFLTYFQNEAQLEKSRLLSDRFSAERPKGSFSTLEIQRTEQGDSAMYLCAGSSGDSPHTEAFFGQGTRLTVV.

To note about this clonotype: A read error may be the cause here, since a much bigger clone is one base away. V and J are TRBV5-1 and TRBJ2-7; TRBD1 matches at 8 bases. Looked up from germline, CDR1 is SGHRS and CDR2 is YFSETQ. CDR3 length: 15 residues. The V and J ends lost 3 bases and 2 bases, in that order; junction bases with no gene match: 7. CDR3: CASSSGQGLPYEQYF. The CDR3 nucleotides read TGCGCCAGCAGCTCCGGACAGGGACTCCCCTACGAGCAGTACTTC.

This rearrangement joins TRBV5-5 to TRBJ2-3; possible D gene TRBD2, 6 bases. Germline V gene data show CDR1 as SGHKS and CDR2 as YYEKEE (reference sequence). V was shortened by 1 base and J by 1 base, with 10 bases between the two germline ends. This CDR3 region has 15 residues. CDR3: CASSLSWGGTDTQYF. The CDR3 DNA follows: TGTGCCAGCAGCTTGAGTTGGGGGGGCACAGATACGCAGTATTTT.

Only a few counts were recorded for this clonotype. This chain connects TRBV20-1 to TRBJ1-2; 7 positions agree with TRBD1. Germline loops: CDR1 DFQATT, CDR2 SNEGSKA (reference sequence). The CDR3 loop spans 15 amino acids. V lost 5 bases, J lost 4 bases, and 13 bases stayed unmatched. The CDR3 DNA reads TGCAGTGCTTCGACCCATAGGGGGCCCACCTATGGCTACACCTTC. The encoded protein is CSASTHRGPTYGYTF.

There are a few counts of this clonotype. The CDR3 sequence is CSARGGTSYFTEAFF. The CDR3 coding sequence is TGCAGTGCTAGAGGTGGGACCTCGTACTTCACTGAAGCTTTCTTT. The V and J genes are TRBV20-1 and TRBJ1-1, with D tentatively TRBD1 (5 bases). The CDR3 covers 15 residues. V shed 1 base and J shed 4 bases, with 16 bases lying between them. Germline assignment: CDR1 DFQATT and CDR2 SNEGSKA (reference sequence).

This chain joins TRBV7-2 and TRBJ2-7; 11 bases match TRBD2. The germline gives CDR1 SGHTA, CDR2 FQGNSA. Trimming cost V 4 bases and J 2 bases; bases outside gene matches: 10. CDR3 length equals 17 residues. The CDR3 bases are TGTGCCAGCAGCTACAACCCGGGACTAGCGGAAACCTACGAGCAGTACTTC. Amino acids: CASSYNPGLAETYEQYF.

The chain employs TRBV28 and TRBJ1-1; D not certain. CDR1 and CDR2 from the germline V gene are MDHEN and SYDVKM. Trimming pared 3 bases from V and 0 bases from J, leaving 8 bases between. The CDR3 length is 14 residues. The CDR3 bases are TGTGCCAGCAGTTTTCCCCAGATGAACACTGAAGCTTTCTTT. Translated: CASSFPQMNTEAFF.

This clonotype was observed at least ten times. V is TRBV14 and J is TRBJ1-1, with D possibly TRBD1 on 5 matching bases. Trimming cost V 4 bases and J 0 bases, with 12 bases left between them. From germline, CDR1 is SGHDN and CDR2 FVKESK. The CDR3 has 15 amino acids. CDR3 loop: CASSPRGGMNTEAFF. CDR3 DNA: TGTGCCAGCAGCCCCCGCGGGGGGATGAACACTGAAGCTTTCTTT.

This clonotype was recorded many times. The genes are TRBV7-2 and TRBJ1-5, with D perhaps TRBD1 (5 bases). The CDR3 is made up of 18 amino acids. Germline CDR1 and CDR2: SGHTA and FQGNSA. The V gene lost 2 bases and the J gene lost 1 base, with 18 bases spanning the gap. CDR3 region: CASSLYGVGVRSNQPQHF. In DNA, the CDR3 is TGTGCCAGCAGCTTATACGGGGTGGGGGTTCGGAGCAATCAGCCCCAGCATTTT.

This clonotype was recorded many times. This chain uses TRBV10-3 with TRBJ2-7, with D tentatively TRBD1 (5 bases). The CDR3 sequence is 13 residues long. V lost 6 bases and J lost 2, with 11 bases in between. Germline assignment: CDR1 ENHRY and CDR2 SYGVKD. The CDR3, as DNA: TGTGCCATCAGGGGCGACAGTCCCTACGAGCAGTACTTC. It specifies CAIRGDSPYEQYF.

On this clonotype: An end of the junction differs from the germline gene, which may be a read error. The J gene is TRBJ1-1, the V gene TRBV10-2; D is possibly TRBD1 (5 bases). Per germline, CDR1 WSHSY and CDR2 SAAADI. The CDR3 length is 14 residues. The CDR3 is CAGSYGTMNTEAFF. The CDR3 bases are TGTGCCGGCAGTTACGGGACGATGAACACTGAAGCTTTCTTT.

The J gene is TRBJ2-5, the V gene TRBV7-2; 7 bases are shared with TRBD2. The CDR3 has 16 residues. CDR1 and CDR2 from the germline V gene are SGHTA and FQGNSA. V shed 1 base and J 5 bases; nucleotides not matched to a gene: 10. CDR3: CASSLGGGRNWETQYF. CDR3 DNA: TGTGCCAGCAGCTTAGGCGGCGGGAGAAATTGGGAGACCCAGTACTTC.

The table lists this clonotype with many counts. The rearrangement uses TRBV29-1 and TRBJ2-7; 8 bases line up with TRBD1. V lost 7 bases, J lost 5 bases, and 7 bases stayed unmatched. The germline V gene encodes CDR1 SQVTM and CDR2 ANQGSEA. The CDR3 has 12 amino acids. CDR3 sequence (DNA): TGCAGCGGACAGGGGCTGTGGAACGAGCAGTACTTC. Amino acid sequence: CSGQGLWNEQYF.

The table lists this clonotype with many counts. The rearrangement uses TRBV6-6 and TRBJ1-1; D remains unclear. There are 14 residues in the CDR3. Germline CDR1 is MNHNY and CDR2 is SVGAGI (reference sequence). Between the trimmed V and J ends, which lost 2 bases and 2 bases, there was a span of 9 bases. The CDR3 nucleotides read TGTGCCAGCAGTTACCTGAACACCAACACTGAAGCTTTCTTT. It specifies CASSYLNTNTEAFF.

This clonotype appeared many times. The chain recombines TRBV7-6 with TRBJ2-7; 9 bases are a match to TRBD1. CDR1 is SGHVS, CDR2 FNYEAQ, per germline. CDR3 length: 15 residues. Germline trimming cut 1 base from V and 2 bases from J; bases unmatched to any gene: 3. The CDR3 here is CASSLVGQGTYEQYF. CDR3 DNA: TGTGCCAGCAGCTTAGTCGGACAGGGGACCTACGAGCAGTACTTC.

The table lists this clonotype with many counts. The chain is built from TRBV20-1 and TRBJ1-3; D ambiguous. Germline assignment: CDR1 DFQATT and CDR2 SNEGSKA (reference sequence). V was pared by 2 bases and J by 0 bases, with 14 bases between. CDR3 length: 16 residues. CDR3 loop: CSARLSGSGSGNTIYF. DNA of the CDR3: TGCAGTGCTAGATTAAGCGGGTCCGGCTCTGGAAACACCATATATTTT.

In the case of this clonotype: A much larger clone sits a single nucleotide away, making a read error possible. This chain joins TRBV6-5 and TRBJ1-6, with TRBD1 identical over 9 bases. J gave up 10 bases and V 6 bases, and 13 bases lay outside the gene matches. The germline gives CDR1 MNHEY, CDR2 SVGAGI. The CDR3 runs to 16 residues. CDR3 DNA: TGTGCCAGCAGCTCCGCCCGGGGACAGGGAGCCTCACCCCTCCACTTT. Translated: CASSSARGQGASPLHF.

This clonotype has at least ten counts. For the CDR3, the DNA is TGTGCCAGCAGTGCACCGGGACATTCGGGCTACACCTTC. Translating it yields CASSAPGHSGYTF. The rearrangement links TRBV11-2 to TRBJ1-2; the D gene is possibly TRBD1 (6 bases). V was clipped by 6 bases and J by 8 bases, with 16 bases between them. CDR1 is SGHAT and CDR2 is FQNNGV in the germline V gene. The CDR3 spans 13 residues.

Here the CDR3 reads CATKGQGLFTGELFF. The CDR3 DNA reads as TGTGCCACTAAGGGACAGGGGCTTTTCACCGGGGAGCTGTTTTTT. The chain combines TRBV10-3 with TRBJ2-2; 10 positions agree with TRBD1. Germline trimming cut 10 bases from V and 4 bases from J; bases unmatched to any gene: 9. This CDR3 contains 15 residues. CDR1 ENHRY and CDR2 SYGVKD come from the germline V gene.

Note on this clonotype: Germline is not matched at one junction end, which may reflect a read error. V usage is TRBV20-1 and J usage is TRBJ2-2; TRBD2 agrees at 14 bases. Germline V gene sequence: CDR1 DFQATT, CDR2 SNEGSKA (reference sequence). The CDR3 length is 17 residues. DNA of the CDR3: TGCAGTGCTAACGGACTAGCGGGGGGCAGAATCACCGAGGAGCTGTTTTTT. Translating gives CSANGLAGGRITEELFF.

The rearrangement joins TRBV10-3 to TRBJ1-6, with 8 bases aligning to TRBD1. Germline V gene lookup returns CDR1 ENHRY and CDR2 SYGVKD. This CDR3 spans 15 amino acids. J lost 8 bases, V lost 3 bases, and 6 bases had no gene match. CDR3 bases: TGTGCCATCAGTGACATGACAGGGGAGGATTCACCCCTCCACTTT. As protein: CAISDMTGEDSPLHF.